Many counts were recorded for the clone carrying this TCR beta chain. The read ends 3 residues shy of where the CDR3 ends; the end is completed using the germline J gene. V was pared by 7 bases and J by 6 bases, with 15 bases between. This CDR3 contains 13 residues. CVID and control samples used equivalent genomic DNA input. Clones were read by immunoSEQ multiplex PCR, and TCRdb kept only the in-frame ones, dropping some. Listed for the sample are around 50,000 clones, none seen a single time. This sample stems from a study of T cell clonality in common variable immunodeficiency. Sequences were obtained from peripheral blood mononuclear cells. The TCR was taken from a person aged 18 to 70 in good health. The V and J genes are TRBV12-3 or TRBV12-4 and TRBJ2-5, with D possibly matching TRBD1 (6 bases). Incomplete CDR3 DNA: TGTGCCAGCACCCTTATTGGGGGCAAGACC. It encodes CASTLIGGKT. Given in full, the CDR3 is CASTLIGGKTQYF.